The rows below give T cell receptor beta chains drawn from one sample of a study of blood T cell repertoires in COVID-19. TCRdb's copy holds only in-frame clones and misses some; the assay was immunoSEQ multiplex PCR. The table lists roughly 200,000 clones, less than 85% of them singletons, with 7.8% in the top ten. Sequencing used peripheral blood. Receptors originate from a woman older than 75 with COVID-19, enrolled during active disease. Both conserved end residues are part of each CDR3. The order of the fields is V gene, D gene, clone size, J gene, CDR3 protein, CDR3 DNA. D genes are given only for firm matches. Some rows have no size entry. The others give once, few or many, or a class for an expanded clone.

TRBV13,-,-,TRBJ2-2,CASTLGAVGAGGELFF,TGTGCCAGCACCCTTGGGGCCGTGGGCGCCGGCGGGGAGCTGTTTTTT
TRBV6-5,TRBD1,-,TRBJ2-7,CASSPTGGSSYEQYF,TGTGCCAGCAGCCCGACAGGGGGGAGCTCCTACGAGCAGTACTTC
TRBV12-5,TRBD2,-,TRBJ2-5,CASGLAYFGGGETQYF,TGTGCTAGTGGTTTGGCTTACTTCGGGGGAGGGGAGACCCAGTACTTC
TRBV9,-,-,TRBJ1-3,CASSGRTETGNTIYF,TGTGCCAGCAGCGGGAGGACAGAAACTGGAAACACCATATATTTT
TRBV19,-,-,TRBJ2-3,CASSNMARSTDTQYF,TGTGCCAGTTCCAACATGGCTAGAAGCACAGATACGCAGTATTTT
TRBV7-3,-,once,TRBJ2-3,CASDGGVRADTQYF,TGTGCCAGCGATGGGGGCGTCAGGGCAGATACGCAGTATTTT
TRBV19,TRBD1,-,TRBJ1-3,CASSPGGANWSGNTIYF,TGTGCCAGTAGTCCAGGGGGCGCAAATTGGTCTGGAAACACCATATATTTT
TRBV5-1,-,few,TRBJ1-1,CASSPRVRDKEAFF,TGCGCCAGCAGCCCGCGAGTCCGGGACAAGGAAGCTTTCTTT
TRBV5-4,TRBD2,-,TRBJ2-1,CASNSGGSYNEQFF,TGTGCCAGTAATAGCGGGGGTTCCTACAATGAGCAGTTCTTC
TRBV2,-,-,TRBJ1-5,CASRRDNNQPQHF,TGTGCCAGCCGCCGGGACAACAATCAGCCCCAGCATTTT
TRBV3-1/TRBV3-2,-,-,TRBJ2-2,CASSLLSPTGELFF,TGTGCCAGCAGCCTCCTCTCCCCGACCGGGGAGCTGTTTTTT
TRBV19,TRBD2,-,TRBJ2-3,CASTPRTSGRAPDTQYF,TGTGCCAGTACCCCCAGGACTAGCGGGAGGGCCCCAGATACGCAGTATTTT